This is a list of T cell receptor beta chains from one sample in a study of cytomegalovirus exposure and HLA in healthy donors. The protocol was immunoSEQ multiplex PCR, while the TCRdb copy is restricted to in-frame clones and leaves out a portion. The data hold fewer than 150,000 clones, with 70% to 85% observed a single time. The sample comprised PBMCs. The receptors here all came from a man younger than 40 in good health and CMV-seropositive. Each CDR3 is given with its conserved first and last residue. Each record gives: clone size, V gene, J gene, D gene, CDR3 DNA, CDR3 protein. A D gene is named only where the DNA matches it firmly. Part of the rows lack a size; the others show once, few, many or a class for expanded clones.

>NA|TRBV6-4|TRBJ2-1|TRBD2
TGTGCCAGCAGTGAGGGGCTAGCGGCCTACAATGAGCAGTTCTTC
CASSEGLAAYNEQFF
>NA|TRBV29-1|TRBJ2-7|NA
TGCAGCGTTGTAGGGGGAAACTCCTACGAGCAGTACTTC
CSVVGGNSYEQYF
>NA|TRBV5-1|TRBJ2-3|NA
TGCGCCAGCAGCTTGTTCCCGGGGTCTAGCACAGATACGCAGTATTTT
CASSLFPGSSTDTQYF
>NA|TRBV5-5|TRBJ2-7|NA
TGTGCCAGCAGCTTGGTAGCTTACGAGCAGTACTTC
CASSLVAYEQYF
>NA|TRBV7-6|TRBJ1-2|TRBD1
TGTGCCAGCAGCTCTTCACCCCGGGACAGGGTGGGTGGCTACACCTTC
CASSSSPRDRVGGYTF
>NA|TRBV2|TRBJ2-5|TRBD2
TGTGCCAGCCGGGGCGCAAGCGGGGGACGGCGGGAGACCCAGTACTTC
CASRGASGGRRETQYF
>NA|TRBV4-2|TRBJ1-4|TRBD1
TGTGCCAGCAGCCAAGATTGGGGACAGGGACGGGGTTTT
CASSQDWGQGRGF
>NA|TRBV5-1|TRBJ1-3|TRBD1
TGCGCCAGCAGCTTGGGGACAGGGACTGGAAACACCATATATTTT
CASSLGTGTGNTIYF
>NA|TRBV10-3|TRBJ2-5|NA
TGTGCCATCAGTGGGGGGCGTGGGGCGACGAAGACCCAGTACTTC
CAISGGRGATKTQYF
>NA|TRBV7-3|TRBJ2-2|TRBD1
TGTGCCAGCAGCTTAAGGACAGGGGAGACCGGGGAGCTGTTTTTT
CASSLRTGETGELFF
>NA|TRBV2|TRBJ1-2|NA
TGTGCCAGCAGTGATCGGACAGTCTATGGCTACACCTTC
CASSDRTVYGYTF
>NA|TRBV7-2|TRBJ1-2|NA
TGTGCCAGCAGCTCCGGGACACTCGACTATGGCTACACCTTC
CASSSGTLDYGYTF
>NA|TRBV29-1|TRBJ2-5|TRBD2
TGCAGCGTTGAAGTCGGCCTAGCGGGGGCTCCGGGAGAGACCCAGTACTTC
CSVEVGLAGAPGETQYF
>NA|TRBV7-2|TRBJ2-4|NA
TGTGCCAGCAGCTTAGGGCGGGGCGGCGCCATTCAGTACTTC
CASSLGRGGAIQYF
>NA|TRBV5-4|TRBJ2-5|NA
TGTGCCAGCAGCGTCCAGCGAAGCGGAGAGACCCAGTACTTC
CASSVQRSGETQYF
>NA|TRBV18|TRBJ1-1|NA
TGTGCCAGCACCCGGGTAGGACATTGGAACACTGAAGCTTTCTTT
CASTRVGHWNTEAFF
>NA|TRBV7-9|TRBJ2-5|TRBD2
TGTGCCAGCAGTTATACCGGGACTAGCGAGGAGACCCAGTACTTC
CASSYTGTSEETQYF
>many|TRBV5-6|TRBJ1-2|NA
TGTGCCAGCAGCATTGTTCAGGAGGAAAGAAGGGATGGCTACACCTTC
CASSIVQEERRDGYTF
>NA|TRBV2|TRBJ2-7|TRBD1
TGTGCCAGCGGTGCCAGGGGGAACTACGAGCAGTACTTC
CASGARGNYEQYF
>NA|TRBV5-6|TRBJ2-5|NA
TGTGCCAGCAGCTCCGGGACATTAGTGGCGGGGACCCAGTACTTC
CASSSGTLVAGTQYF
>NA|TRBV10-3|TRBJ1-2|NA
TGTGCCGGTTCAGGGATCGGGGGCTACACCTTC
CAGSGIGGYTF
>NA|TRBV15|TRBJ1-3|NA
TGTGCCACCAGCAGGAAGGTCGGGGGCTCTGGAAACACCATATATTTT
CATSRKVGGSGNTIYF
>NA|TRBV7-3|TRBJ1-2|NA
TGTGCCAGCAGCTGGGGCCCGGCAGACCCTTATGGCTACACCTTC
CASSWGPADPYGYTF
>few|TRBV4-2|TRBJ2-7|TRBD1
TGTGCCAGCAGCCAAGTCGAAGGGGGCCGCGAGCAGTACTTC
CASSQVEGGREQYF
>NA|TRBV7-2|TRBJ2-7|TRBD2
TGTGCCAGCAGCTTCGGACTAGCGGGTGACGAGCAGTACTTC
CASSFGLAGDEQYF
>NA|TRBV27|TRBJ2-2|TRBD1
TGTGCCAGCAGCAAGCGACAGGGCTACAACACCGGGGAGCTGTTTTTT
CASSKRQGYNTGELFF
>NA|TRBV2|TRBJ2-7|TRBD2
TGTGCCAGCAGTGGGAGGGGGAGCGGGAGATCCTACGAGCAGTACTTC
CASSGRGSGRSYEQYF
>few|TRBV7-3|TRBJ2-5|TRBD1
TGTGCCAGCAGCTCCCAGACAGGGAAGACCCAGTACTTC
CASSSQTGKTQYF
>NA|TRBV6-1|TRBJ1-1|TRBD1
TGTGCCAGCAGTGGCCCACGACAGGGGAGGTACACTGAAGCTTTCTTT
CASSGPRQGRYTEAFF
>NA|TRBV6-5|TRBJ2-7|TRBD2
TGTGCCAGCAGTTACGGCGGGGGGGCCACCTACGAGCAGTACTTC
CASSYGGGATYEQYF
>NA|TRBV9|TRBJ2-2|TRBD2
TGTGCCAGCAGCGTAGGAGGACTAGCGGGGCAACCGAACACCGGGGAGCTGTTTTTT
CASSVGGLAGQPNTGELFF
>NA|TRBV18|TRBJ2-1|NA
TGTGCCAGCTCAGCGACTTTTTACAATGAGCAGTTCTTC
CASSATFYNEQFF
>NA|TRBV18|TRBJ1-4|NA
TGTGCCAGCTCACCTCCGGGAACCCCTGGGGAAAAACTGTTTTTT
CASSPPGTPGEKLFF
>NA|TRBV2|TRBJ2-3|NA
TGTGCCAGCAGGGAGCGGTACACAGATACGCAGTATTTT
CASRERYTDTQYF
>once|TRBV6-6|TRBJ1-2|NA
TGTGCCAGCCGCCAGGGACAACAACTCTATGGCTACACCTTC
CASRQGQQLYGYTF
>once|TRBV5-1|TRBJ2-5|TRBD2
TGCGCCAGCAGCACAGGACGGGGGGGAGAGACCCAGTACTTC
CASSTGRGGETQYF
>NA|TRBV11-2|TRBJ2-1|TRBD2
TGTGCCAGCAGGGATTGGGGGGGGACGACCAATGAGCAGTTCTTC
CASRDWGGTTNEQFF
>NA|TRBV11-2|TRBJ2-1|TRBD2
TGTGGTCTAGCGGGGGGGCTAAAAAAGGGCAATGAGCAGTTCTTC
CGLAGGLKKGNEQFF
>NA|TRBV7-2|TRBJ2-1|TRBD2
TGTGCCAGCAGCTTCAAACTAGCGGGGAGCAATGAGCAGTTCTTC
CASSFKLAGSNEQFF
>NA|TRBV7-9|TRBJ1-1|NA
TGTGCCAGCAGCTTAGGGGTAGGGAGCATAGAAGCTTTCTTT
CASSLGVGSIEAFF
>NA|TRBV9|TRBJ1-3|NA
TGTGCCAGCAGCGTAACCTCGGGCTCTGGAAACACCATATATTTT
CASSVTSGSGNTIYF
>NA|TRBV4-1|TRBJ2-6|TRBD1
TGCGCCAGCAGCCAGGCTACAGGGGGCATGGACTCATTTGGGGCCAACGTCCTGACTTTC
CASSQATGGMDSFGANVLTF
>few|TRBV6-5|TRBJ2-7|NA
TGTGCCAGCAGCCAATGGGACACCTCCTACGAGCAGTACTTC
CASSQWDTSYEQYF
>few|TRBV30|TRBJ2-7|NA
TGTGCCTGGAAGCTACCGGGACTCCTATCCTACGAGCAGTACTTC
CAWKLPGLLSYEQYF
>NA|TRBV6-6|TRBJ2-2|NA
TGTGCCAGCAGTGTTTCAGGGTTCACCGGGGAGCTGTTTTTT
CASSVSGFTGELFF
>NA|TRBV5-1|TRBJ2-5|NA
TGCGCCAGCAGCCCGGGACTAGAGACCCAGTACTTC
CASSPGLETQYF
>NA|TRBV27|TRBJ1-2|NA
TGTGCCAGCAGTCCGGACAGATCGCGGTACGGCTACACCTTC
CASSPDRSRYGYTF
>NA|TRBV6-1|TRBJ1-1|TRBD1
TGTGCCAGCAGTGATGATTTCCTGACAGGGAAGAACACTGAAGCTTTCTTT
CASSDDFLTGKNTEAFF
>few|TRBV30|TRBJ1-3|NA
TGTGCCTGGAAAGTAGGGAGCTCTGGAAACACCATATATTTT
CAWKVGSSGNTIYF
>few|TRBV19|TRBJ1-2|NA
TGTGCCAGTCAGCGCACAGGATTAGATGCCTACACCTTC
CASQRTGLDAYTF
>NA|TRBV7-2|TRBJ1-5|NA
TGTGCCAGCAGCCTCGACAGGTCCTATCAGCCCCAGCATTTT
CASSLDRSYQPQHF
>NA|TRBV29-1|TRBJ1-1|NA
TGCAGCGCCTCGGGGAGAATGAACACTGAAGCTTTCTTT
CSASGRMNTEAFF